The rows below give T cell receptor beta chains drawn from one sample of a study of T cell repertoires in cytomegalovirus infection. MiXCR, run by TCRdb on the reads, gives a single entry per CDR3 protein. The data contain about 530,000 distinct CDR3 sequences, approximately 26% of them seen just once; the ten biggest clones take up about 13%. The sequenced sample was PBMCs. These receptors all stem from a human donor in good health (CMV status not recorded). Some clones in this sample may be carry-over from other donors' samples. Both conserved end residues are part of each CDR3. D genes are given only for firm matches. Clone size is stated in some rows and not others, as once, few, many or a class when expanded.

d_call | j_call | clone_size | v_call | cdr3_aa | cdr3_nt
TRBD2 | TRBJ2-3 | many | TRBV5-1 | CASSLTSSGLGDTQYF | TGCGCCAGCAGCTTGACGTCTAGCGGGTTGGGAGATACGCAGTATTTT
- | TRBJ2-1 | few | TRBV7-2 | CASRPGGGSVHEQFF | TGTGCCAGCAGACCCGGGGGCGGTTCGGTCCATGAGCAGTTCTTC
TRBD1 | TRBJ2-3 | many | TRBV7-6 | CASSSQGATDTQYF | TGTGCCAGCAGCTCTCAGGGGGCGACGGATACGCAGTATTTT
TRBD2 | TRBJ2-1 | - | TRBV6-6 | CASWRTSSYNEQFF | TGTGCCAGCTGGCGGACTAGCTCCTACAATGAGCAGTTCTTC
- | TRBJ1-5 | few | TRBV30 | CAWSGGSNQPQHF | TGTGCCTGGAGCGGGGGGAGCAATCAGCCCCAGCATTTT
- | TRBJ1-1 | - | TRBV7-2 | CASSLAVPDYEAFF | TGTGCCAGCAGCTTAGCGGTCCCCGACTATGAAGCTTTCTTT
TRBD1 | TRBJ2-2 | - | TRBV18 | CASSPTTGGVTGELFF | TGTGCCAGCTCACCAACCACAGGGGGCGTCACCGGGGAGCTGTTTTTT
- | TRBJ1-5 | few | TRBV12-3/TRBV12-4 | CASSLGGGRNQPQHF | TGTGCCAGCAGTTTGGGGGGGGGCAGAAATCAGCCCCAGCATTTT
- | TRBJ2-3 | many | TRBV7-2 | CASSLALGVGGTDTQYF | TGTGCCAGCAGCTTAGCTCTGGGGGTCGGCGGCACAGATACGCAGTATTTT
TRBD2 | TRBJ2-5 | - | TRBV4-3 | CASSQVATGFASGSLGETQYF | TGCGCCAGCAGCCAAGTTGCGACGGGGTTTGCTAGCGGGAGTCTGGGAGAGACCCAGTACTTC
- | TRBJ2-4 | many | TRBV2 | CASRGGTGERGNIQYF | TGTGCCAGCAGGGGGGGGACAGGAGAACGCGGGAACATTCAGTACTTC
- | TRBJ2-2 | many | TRBV7-6 | CASSLTTVGTGELFF | TGTGCCAGCAGCTTAACCACGGTTGGCACCGGGGAGCTGTTTTTT
- | TRBJ2-1 | - | TRBV12-3/TRBV12-4 | CASSTGPYNEQFF | TGTGCCAGCAGTACGGGACCCTACAATGAGCAGTTCTTC
- | TRBJ1-1 | - | TRBV27 | CASGTDRMNTEAFF | TGTGCCAGCGGGACCGATCGAATGAACACTGAAGCTTTCTTT
- | TRBJ1-1 | - | TRBV6-2/TRBV6-3 | CASRVDAVTEAFF | TGTGCCAGCAGGGTCGACGCAGTCACTGAAGCTTTCTTT
- | TRBJ2-5 | - | TRBV7-2 | CASSLGLNRGKTQYF | TGTGCCAGCAGCTTGGGCCTTAATCGGGGTAAGACCCAGTACTTC
- | TRBJ2-2 | - | TRBV7-3 | CASSLMRNPNTGELFF | TGTGCCAGCAGCTTAATGAGGAACCCGAACACCGGGGAGCTGTTTTTT
TRBD1 | TRBJ1-6 | few | TRBV7-2 | CASSFRGGGDSPLHF | TGTGCCAGCAGCTTCAGGGGGGGAGGGGATTCACCCCTCCACTTT
- | TRBJ1-6 | few | TRBV7-8 | CASSSDGRRSYNSPLHF | TGTGCCAGCAGCTCGGACGGACGACGCTCCTATAATTCACCCCTCCACTTT
- | TRBJ1-2 | - | TRBV19 | CASNNVSPDYGYTF | TGTGCCAGCAACAACGTCAGTCCGGACTATGGCTACACCTTC
TRBD1 | TRBJ2-7 | many | TRBV7-3 | CASSRQGGTYEQYF | TGTGCCAGCAGCAGACAGGGTGGAACCTACGAGCAGTACTTC
TRBD1 | TRBJ1-1 | - | TRBV5-1 | CASSVRTGDEAFF | TGCGCCAGCAGCGTAAGGACAGGGGATGAAGCTTTCTTT
- | TRBJ1-5 | - | TRBV24-1 | CATSDPSAGGNQPQHF | TGTGCCACCAGTGACCCCTCGGCGGGGGGCAATCAGCCCCAGCATTTT
TRBD1 | TRBJ2-5 | few | TRBV7-2 | CASSSRSTGGRETQYF | TGTGCCAGCAGCTCCAGATCGACAGGGGGCAGAGAGACCCAGTACTTC
- | TRBJ1-2 | few | TRBV6-2/TRBV6-3 | CASSYVPKDGYTF | TGTGCCAGCAGTTACGTTCCGAAAGATGGCTACACCTTC